This record looks at one T cell receptor beta chain sequence and its context. This CDR3 spans 13 amino acids. V was cut by 6 bases and J by 3 bases, with 11 bases left in between. Germline V CDR1 and CDR2: SGHTA, FQGNSA. These data are taken from a study of blood T cell repertoires in COVID-19. At the level of the study: The United States, Italy and Spain were the sources of the acute and convalescent COVID-19 samples. PBMCs, B-cell-depleted T cells, or T cells provided the cDNA or gDNA that made up the material.

In the authors' methods: Quantification of nucleated cells was approximated via reference gene primer amplification. Produced via immunoSEQ multiplex PCR; TCRdb's table is partial and in-frame only. V and J calls and clone size come straight from that table; D and trimming were deduced from the DNA. The sample lists some 320,000 clones, over 75% seen once, with around 8% in the top ten. Material for sequencing was peripheral blood. The TCR comes from a woman aged 50 to 65 who had recovered from COVID-19. This chain uses TRBV7-2 with TRBJ1-2; D is uncertain. CDR3 in amino acids: CASSPLTDYGYTF. Here the CDR3 DNA reads TGTGCCAGCAGTCCGCTCACGGACTATGGCTACACCTTC.